Below are 8 T cell receptor beta chains sequenced from a single sample in a study of blood T cell repertoires in COVID-19. The assay was immunoSEQ multiplex PCR, and TCRdb's table has in-frame clones only and misses some. The table records about 350,000 clones, around nine tenths of them present only once. Material: PBMCs or T cells enriched from blood (not recorded which). The receptor set was obtained from a woman aged 25 to 45 who had been exposed to COVID-19.

The gene calls are TRBV28 and TRBJ1-2, with D unclear. CDR1 and CDR2 from the germline V gene are MDHEN and SYDVKM. V lost 5 bases and J lost 4, with 14 bases in between. The CDR3 covers 14 residues. The CDR3: CASSPPHSSYGYTF. CDR3 bases: TGTGCCAGCAGTCCCCCCCACAGCTCCTATGGCTACACCTTC.

The gene calls are TRBV10-2 and TRBJ1-5; D remains ambiguous. This CDR3 is 13 amino acids long. The germline CDR1 and CDR2 sequences are WSHSY and SAAADI. The V gene lost 2 bases and the J gene lost 9 bases, with 11 bases spanning the gap. This CDR3 is CASSEVEIWPQHF. The CDR3 DNA reads TGCGCCAGCAGTGAGGTTGAGATATGGCCCCAGCATTTT.

The V and J genes are TRBV10-1 and TRBJ2-7; TRBD1 aligns across 10 bases. V lost 2 bases to trimming and J lost 2 bases; unmatched junction nucleotides: 3. The CDR3 sequence is 15 residues long. Looked up from germline, CDR1 is WNHNN and CDR2 is SYGVQD (reference sequence). The CDR3 region has the DNA TGCGCCAGCAGTGAGACCGGGACAGGGGCCTACGAGCAGTACTTC. Translation: CASSETGTGAYEQYF.

This chain joins TRBV5-1 and TRBJ2-1; possible D gene TRBD2, 6 bases. The CDR3 is 15 residues long. V dropped 0 bases and J dropped 5 bases, with 12 bases sitting between them. Germline V CDR1 and CDR2: SGHRS, YFSETQ. CDR3 sequence: CASSLVASAHNEQFF. CDR3 bases: TGCGCCAGCAGCTTGGTAGCTAGCGCCCACAATGAGCAGTTCTTC. Complete variable domain (other parts from reference TRBV5-1 and TRBJ2-1): KAGVTQTPRYLIKTRGQQVTLSCSPISGHRSVSWYQQTPGQGLQFLFEYFSETQRNKGNFPGRFSGRQFSNSRSEMNVSTLELGDSALYLCASSLVASAHNEQFFGPGTRLTVL.

The J gene is TRBJ1-1, the V gene TRBV7-2; TRBD1 aligns across 9 bases. Germline values: CDR1 SGHTA, CDR2 FQGNSA. CDR3 size: 16 residues. V was clipped by 5 bases and J by 2 bases; unmatched bases: 9. The CDR3 sequence: CASSPPRDRDNTEAFF. CDR3 sequence (DNA): TGTGCCAGCAGCCCCCCGAGGGACAGGGACAACACTGAAGCTTTCTTT.

The chain recombines TRBV5-4 with TRBJ1-1; 8 bases align to TRBD1. Unmatched junction bases numbered 9, after V lost 4 bases and J lost 4 bases. The CDR3 spans 15 residues. Germline V CDR1 and CDR2: SGHNT, YYREEE (reference sequence). The CDR3 nucleotides read TGTGCCAGCAGCGCGGACAGGGCGTGGATCACTGAAGCTTTCTTT. Protein sequence: CASSADRAWITEAFF. The variable domain in full, completed from reference TRBV5-4 and TRBJ1-1, reads ETGVTQSPTHLIKTRGQQVTLRCSSQSGHNTVSWYQQALGQGPQFIFQYYREEENGRGNFPPRFSGLQFPNYSSELNVNALELDDSALYLCASSADRAWITEAFFGQGTRLTVV.

V is TRBV19 and J is TRBJ2-3; tentative D call: TRBD2 (5 bases). The CDR3 runs to 16 residues. The V gene lost 5 bases and the J gene lost 0 bases, with 15 bases spanning the gap. CDR1 and CDR2 from the germline V gene are LNHDA and SQIVND (reference sequence). CDR3 protein: CASSRLAHTSTDTQYF. DNA for the CDR3: TGTGCCAGTAGTCGTCTAGCCCATACAAGCACAGATACGCAGTATTTT.

The CDR3 here is CAISGSTGQTGTPLHF. CDR3 nucleotide sequence: TGTGCCATCAGTGGATCGACAGGGCAAACCGGGACACCCCTCCACTTT. V gene TRBV10-3 combines with J gene TRBJ1-6; 7 bases are a match to TRBD1. The CDR3 runs 16 residues. J lost 11 bases, V lost 4 bases, and 14 bases had no gene match. Germline-derived CDR1 and CDR2 are ENHRY and SYGVKD.